The 16 T cell receptor beta chains presented below share a single source sample, sequenced in a study of OX40 agonist ivuxolimab in advanced cancers. The library was obtained by the immunoSEQ multiplex PCR assay. Held by TCRdb, this immuneACCESS table contains in-frame sequences only and omits some clones. Under half of the omission traces to an unresolved V gene where checked; the cause of the rest is unknown. The sample table holds about 17,000 clones, of which roughly 78% were seen once. Around 24% of the sample goes to the ten largest clones. This specimen consisted of CD4+ or CD8+ T cells sorted from blood, obtained in a trial of the OX40 agonist ivuxolimab. The receptor set was obtained from an adult with an advanced solid tumor such as melanoma, head and neck, liver or kidney cancer.

V gene TRBV28 combines with J gene TRBJ2-1; TRBD1 agrees at 9 bases. After removal of 5 bases from V and 8 bases from J, the junction contained 13 bases not matched to a gene. This CDR3 spans 16 amino acids. CDR1 and CDR2 from the germline V gene are MDHEN and SYDVKM. The CDR3, as DNA: TGTGCCAGCAGTCGCATGGGGACAGGGAATGGCGATGAGCAGTTCTTC. Amino acid sequence: CASSRMGTGNGDEQFF.

V is TRBV10-3 and J is TRBJ2-3; a possible D gene is TRBD1 (6 bases). V was clipped by 6 bases and J by 2 bases, with 18 bases between them. This CDR3 comprises 16 residues. In germline, CDR1 is ENHRY, CDR2 SYGVKD. The CDR3 nucleotides are TGTGCCATCAGGCCGGGACACCTTGACCTCACAGATACGCAGTATTTT. This codes for CAIRPGHLDLTDTQYF.

The chain is built from TRBV7-8 and TRBJ1-2; 9 bases map to TRBD1. Germline CDR1 SGHVS, CDR2 FQNEAQ. CDR3 size: 15 residues. The V gene end was trimmed by 5 bases and the J gene end by 4 bases; junction bases not matched to a gene: 8. In DNA, the CDR3 is TGTGCCAGCAGCCCGGGACAGGGAGGAGTCTATGGCTACACCTTC. The encoded protein is CASSPGQGGVYGYTF.

For the CDR3, the DNA is TGTGCCAGCAGCCCCGGGGGTTACGAGCAGTACTTC. Amino acid sequence: CASSPGGYEQYF. The gene calls are TRBV5-4 and TRBJ2-7; D may be TRBD2 (6 bases). The ends were cut back, 4 bases at V and 4 bases at J, with 9 bases in the middle. There are 12 residues in the CDR3. Germline loops: CDR1 SGHNT, CDR2 YYREEE (reference sequence).

The chain joins TRBV7-9 to TRBJ2-2; D is uncertain. The V end was cut by 5 bases, the J end by 4 bases, with 8 bases between. Germline CDR1 reads SEHNR; CDR2 reads FQNEAQ (reference sequence). This CDR3 is built from 13 residues. The CDR3 sequence: CASSPASTGELFF. CDR3 coding DNA: TGTGCCAGCAGCCCAGCGTCCACCGGGGAGCTGTTTTTT.

The chain links TRBV5-1 to TRBJ2-7; D is undetermined. Germline loops: CDR1 SGHRS, CDR2 YFSETQ. V lost 5 bases to trimming and J lost 2 bases, with 11 bases between them. The length of the CDR3 is 13 residues. This CDR3 reads CASRPDGTYEQYF. CDR3 DNA: TGCGCCAGCAGACCCGACGGTACCTACGAGCAGTACTTC.

The DNA for the CDR3 is TGCGCCAGCAGCCAAGACAGGCTTTGCACCTTC. Its translation is CASSQDRLCTF. The rearrangement joins TRBV4-3 to TRBJ1-2; D is ambiguous. Germline CDR1 is LGHNA and CDR2 is YSLEER. The CDR3 totals 11 residues. Trimming shortened V by 0 bases and J by 13 bases, and 9 bases separated the two germline ends.

The V gene is TRBV6-6, the J gene TRBJ2-2; TRBD2 might be the D (5 bases). Germline CDR1 MNHNY, CDR2 SVGAGI (reference sequence). CDR3 length: 15 amino acids. Trimming left V 4 bases short and J 5 bases short, with 14 bases between. The DNA of the CDR3 is TGTGCCAGCAGTTTCCGGGATTTAGCGACCGGGGAGCTGTTTTTT. Its protein is CASSFRDLATGELFF.

The chain has TRBV28 and TRBJ1-2; D is ambiguous. Germline loops: CDR1 MDHEN, CDR2 SYDVKM. This CDR3 is 15 amino acids long. V gave up 2 bases and J gave up 4 bases, with 14 bases separating them. The CDR3 DNA reads TGTGCCAGCAGTTTACTAGGAGATTACCTCTATGGCTACACCTTC. As protein: CASSLLGDYLYGYTF.

By proportion, this clone is medium-sized (0.01 to 0.1%). The rearrangement links TRBV2 to TRBJ2-1, with 8 bases matching TRBD2. CDR3 length: 17 amino acids. After removal of 1 base from V and 0 bases from J, the junction contained 5 bases not matched to a gene. The germline gives CDR1 SNHLY, CDR2 FYNNEI. The CDR3 loop is CASSEVVAGSSYNEQFF. The CDR3 DNA follows: TGTGCCAGCAGTGAAGTCGTAGCGGGGAGCTCCTACAATGAGCAGTTCTTC.

This chain links TRBV5-6 with TRBJ2-7; D unclear. The germline V gene encodes CDR1 SGHDT and CDR2 YYEEEE. V shed 3 bases and J shed 6 bases, with 7 bases lying between them. The CDR3 is 11 residues long. CDR3 sequence: CASSSMAEQYF. The DNA of the CDR3 is TGTGCCAGCAGCTCCATGGCCGAGCAGTACTTC.

This clone was observed once. This sequence joins TRBV15 and TRBJ2-1; D call uncertain. V lost 0 bases and J lost 12, with 9 bases in between. This CDR3 is 12 amino acids long. Looked up from germline, CDR1 is LNHNV and CDR2 is YYDKDF (reference sequence). The CDR3 is CATSRERIGQFF. The CDR3 DNA reads TGTGCCACCAGCAGAGAGCGGATAGGGCAGTTCTTC. The entire variable domain, with the rest obtained from reference TRBV15 and TRBJ2-1, is as follows: DAMVIQNPRYQVTQFGKPVTLSCSQTLNHNVMYWYQQKSSQAPKLLFHYYDKDFNNEADTPDNFQSRRPNTSFCFLDIRSPGLGDTAMYLCATSRERIGQFFGPGTRLTVL.

This rearrangement joins TRBV11-3 to TRBJ2-1; 10 positions match TRBD1. This CDR3 has 14 residues. Unmatched junction bases numbered 6, after V lost 5 bases and J lost 8 bases. CDR1 and CDR2 (germline): SGHNT, YENEEA. The CDR3 spells CASSQPGQGYEQFF. For the CDR3, the DNA is TGTGCCAGCAGCCAACCGGGACAGGGGTATGAGCAGTTCTTC.

The chain recombines TRBV5-8 with TRBJ2-7; 8 nucleotides line up with TRBD1. V dropped 3 bases and J dropped 2; count of bases not matched to a gene: 13. CDR3 size: 17 residues. The germline CDR1 and CDR2 sequences are SGHTS and YDEGEE. The CDR3 reads CASSYTAGTQGAYEQYF. In DNA, the CDR3 is TGTGCCAGCAGCTACACGGCCGGTACACAGGGGGCCTACGAGCAGTACTTC.

This clone occurred once. The chain carries TRBV4-1 and TRBJ2-5; D is uncertain. Germline CDR1 and CDR2: MGHRA and YSYEKL. V gave up 6 bases and J gave up 5 bases, with 7 bases separating them. This CDR3 is 11 amino acids long. In nucleotides, the CDR3 is TGCGCCAGCAGTCTCGGGGAGACCCAGTACTTC. Protein sequence: CASSLGETQYF.

The chain links TRBV5-4 to TRBJ1-1; D not resolved. The length of the CDR3 is 13 residues. Germline values: CDR1 SGHNT, CDR2 YYREEE (reference sequence). Trimming cost V 4 bases and J 4 bases, with 11 bases left between them. The chain's CDR3 is CASSPHPGTEAFF. CDR3 DNA: TGTGCCAGCAGCCCCCACCCCGGCACTGAAGCTTTCTTT.